This TCR beta chain was recovered during a study of shared clonotypes between healthy human individuals. Overall study findings and caveats: Sampling was confined to blood; repertoires within tissues likely differ.

The method was immunoSEQ multiplex PCR; TCRdb's version includes in-frame clones alone and lacks a portion of them. The repertoire consists of millions of clones, with approximately 94% occurring once and the leading ten covering roughly 1.1%. Per germline, CDR1 MGHRA and CDR2 YSYEKL. V lost 0 bases, J lost 3 bases, and 15 bases lay in between. The length of the CDR3 is 16 residues. Positive CCR7 selection of CD45RO-negative cells yielded the naive CD8 cells, and terminally differentiated effector memory CD45RA+ cells were excluded. A word on this clone: Its antigen is unknown.

This clonotype originated in a man aged 18-30 years in good health. Source material: naive CD8+ T cells sorted from blood. The V gene is TRBV4-1, the J gene TRBJ2-7; the D gene is possibly TRBD2 (6 bases). The CDR3 loop is CASSQEGAGPVYEQYF. CDR3 DNA: TGCGCCAGCAGCCAAGAGGGAGCGGGTCCCGTCTACGAGCAGTACTTC.